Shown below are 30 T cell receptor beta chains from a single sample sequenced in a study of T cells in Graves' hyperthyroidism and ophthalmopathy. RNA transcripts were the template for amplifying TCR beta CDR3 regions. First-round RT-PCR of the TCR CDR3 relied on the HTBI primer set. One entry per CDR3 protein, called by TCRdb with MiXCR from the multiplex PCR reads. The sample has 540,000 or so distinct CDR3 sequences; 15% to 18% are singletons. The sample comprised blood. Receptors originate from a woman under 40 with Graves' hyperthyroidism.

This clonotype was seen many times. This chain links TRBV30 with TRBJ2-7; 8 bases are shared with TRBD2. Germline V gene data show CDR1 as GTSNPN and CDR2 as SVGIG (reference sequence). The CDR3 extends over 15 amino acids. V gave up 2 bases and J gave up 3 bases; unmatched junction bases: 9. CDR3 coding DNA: TGTGCCTGGAGTAAGGGACTAGTCCTGAACTACGAGCAGTACTTC. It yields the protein CAWSKGLVLNYEQYF.

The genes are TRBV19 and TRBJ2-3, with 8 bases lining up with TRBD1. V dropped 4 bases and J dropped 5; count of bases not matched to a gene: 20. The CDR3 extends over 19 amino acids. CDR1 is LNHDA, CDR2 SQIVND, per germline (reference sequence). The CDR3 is CASSRYQGAMQFGRDTQYF. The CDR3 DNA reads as TGTGCCAGTAGTAGGTATCAGGGGGCGATGCAGTTTGGGAGAGATACGCAGTATTTT.

CDR3 in DNA: TGTGCCAGCAGTGAGGGCAGGGGGTATTCACCCCTCCACTTT. Translating gives CASSEGRGYSPLHF. This chain connects TRBV25-1 to TRBJ1-6; 7 nucleotides match TRBD1. V lost 3 bases and J lost 8; bases outside the gene matches: 4. The CDR3 loop spans 14 amino acids. From germline, CDR1 is MGHDK and CDR2 SYGVNS.

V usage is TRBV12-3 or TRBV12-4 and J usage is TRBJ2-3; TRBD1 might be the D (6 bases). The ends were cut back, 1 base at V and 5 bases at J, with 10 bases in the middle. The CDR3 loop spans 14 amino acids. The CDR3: CASSLVIGGDTQYF. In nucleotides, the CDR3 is TGTGCCAGCAGTTTAGTAATAGGGGGAGATACGCAGTATTTT.

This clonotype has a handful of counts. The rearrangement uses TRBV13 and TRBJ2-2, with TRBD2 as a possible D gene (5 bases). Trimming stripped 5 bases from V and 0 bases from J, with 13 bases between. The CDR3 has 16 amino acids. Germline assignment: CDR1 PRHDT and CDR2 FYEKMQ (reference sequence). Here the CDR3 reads CASSRSQRTNTGELFF. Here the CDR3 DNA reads TGTGCCAGCAGCCGGAGCCAGCGGACGAACACCGGGGAGCTGTTTTTT.

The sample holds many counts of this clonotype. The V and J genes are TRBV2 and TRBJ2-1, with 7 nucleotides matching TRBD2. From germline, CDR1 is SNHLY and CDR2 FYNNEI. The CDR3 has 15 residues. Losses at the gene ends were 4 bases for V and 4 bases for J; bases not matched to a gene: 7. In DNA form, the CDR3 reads TGTGCCAGCAGTGCGGCTAGCGGAGCTTACAATGAGCAGTTCTTC. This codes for CASSAASGAYNEQFF.

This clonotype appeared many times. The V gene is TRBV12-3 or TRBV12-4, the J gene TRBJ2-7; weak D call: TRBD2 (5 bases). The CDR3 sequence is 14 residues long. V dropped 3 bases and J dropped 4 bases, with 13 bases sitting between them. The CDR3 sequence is CASSFEGRRYEQYF. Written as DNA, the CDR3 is TGTGCCAGCAGTTTCGAGGGCCGCCGATACGAGCAGTACTTC.

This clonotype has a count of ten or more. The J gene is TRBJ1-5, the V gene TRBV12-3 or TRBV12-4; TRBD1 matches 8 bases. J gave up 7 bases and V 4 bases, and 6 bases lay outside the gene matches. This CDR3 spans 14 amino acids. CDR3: CASSSDRAGQPQHF. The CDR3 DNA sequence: TGTGCCAGCAGTTCGGACAGGGCAGGGCAGCCCCAGCATTTT.

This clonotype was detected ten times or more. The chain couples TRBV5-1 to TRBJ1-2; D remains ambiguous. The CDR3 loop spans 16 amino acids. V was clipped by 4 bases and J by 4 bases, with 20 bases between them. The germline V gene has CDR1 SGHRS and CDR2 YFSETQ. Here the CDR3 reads CASSPRGPITPYGYTF. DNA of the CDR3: TGCGCCAGCAGCCCCCGCGGACCTATCACTCCCTATGGCTACACCTTC. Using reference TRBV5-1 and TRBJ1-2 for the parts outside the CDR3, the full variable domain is KAGVTQTPRYLIKTRGQQVTLSCSPISGHRSVSWYQQTPGQGLQFLFEYFSETQRNKGNFPGRFSGRQFSNSRSEMNVSTLELGDSALYLCASSPRGPITPYGYTFGSGTRLTVV.

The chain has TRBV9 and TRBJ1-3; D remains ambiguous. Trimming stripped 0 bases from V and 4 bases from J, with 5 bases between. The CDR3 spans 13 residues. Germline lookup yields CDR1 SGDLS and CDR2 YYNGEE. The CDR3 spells CASSVANGNTIYF. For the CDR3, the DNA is TGTGCCAGCAGCGTAGCTAACGGAAACACCATATATTTT. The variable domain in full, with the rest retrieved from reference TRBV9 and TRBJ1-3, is DSGVTQTPKHLITATGQRVTLRCSPRSGDLSVYWYQQSLDQGLQFLIQYYNGEERAKGNILERFSAQQFPDLHSELNLSSLELGDSALYFCASSVANGNTIYFGEGSWLTVV.

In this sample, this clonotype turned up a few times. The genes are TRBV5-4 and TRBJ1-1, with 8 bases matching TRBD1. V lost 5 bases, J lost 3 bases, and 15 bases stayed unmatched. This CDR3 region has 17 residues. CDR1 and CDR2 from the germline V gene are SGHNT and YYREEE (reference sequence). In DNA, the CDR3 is TGTGCCAGCAGGGGGCAGGGGGCGAGTTCCCCCGACACTGAAGCTTTCTTT. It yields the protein CASRGQGASSPDTEAFF.

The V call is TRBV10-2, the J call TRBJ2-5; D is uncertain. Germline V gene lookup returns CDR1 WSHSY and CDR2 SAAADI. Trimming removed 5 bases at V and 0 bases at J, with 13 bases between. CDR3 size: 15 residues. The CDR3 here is CASSIVGVYQETQYF. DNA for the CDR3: TGCGCCAGCAGTATCGTTGGGGTGTACCAAGAGACCCAGTACTTC.

The CDR3 DNA reads TGTGCCAGCAGTTACAGGAGTTTCGAAATGAAAGTTCTGTTTTTT. This encodes CASSYRSFEMKVLFF. The chain has TRBV6-6 and TRBJ1-4; D unclear. The germline V gene has CDR1 MNHNY and CDR2 SVGAGI (reference sequence). V dropped 2 bases and J dropped 14 bases, with 21 bases sitting between them. The CDR3 is 15 residues long.

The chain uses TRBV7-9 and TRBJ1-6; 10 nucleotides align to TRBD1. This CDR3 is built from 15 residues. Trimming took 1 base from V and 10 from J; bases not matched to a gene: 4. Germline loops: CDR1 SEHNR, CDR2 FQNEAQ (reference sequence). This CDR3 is CASSLVWDRGSPLHF. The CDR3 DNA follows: TGTGCCAGCAGCTTAGTATGGGACAGGGGATCACCCCTCCACTTT.

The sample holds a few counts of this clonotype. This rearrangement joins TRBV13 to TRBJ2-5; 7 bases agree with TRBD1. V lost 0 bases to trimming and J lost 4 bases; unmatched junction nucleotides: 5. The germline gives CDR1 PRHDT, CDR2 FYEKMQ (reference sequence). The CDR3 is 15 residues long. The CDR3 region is CASSLGGTGVETQYF. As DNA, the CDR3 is TGTGCCAGCAGCTTAGGGGGTACAGGGGTAGAGACCCAGTACTTC.

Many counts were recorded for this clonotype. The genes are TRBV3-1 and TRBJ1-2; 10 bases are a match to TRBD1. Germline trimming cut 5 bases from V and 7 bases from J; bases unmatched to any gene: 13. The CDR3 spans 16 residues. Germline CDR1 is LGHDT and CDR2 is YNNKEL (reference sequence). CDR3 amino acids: CASSATSGTGASGYTF. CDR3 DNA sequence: TGTGCCAGCAGCGCAACGTCCGGGACAGGGGCGTCTGGCTACACCTTC. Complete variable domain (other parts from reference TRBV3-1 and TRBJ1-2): DTAVSQTPKYLVTQMGNDKSIKCEQNLGHDTMYWYKQDSKKFLKIMFSYNNKELIINETVPNRFSPKSPDKAHLNLHINSLELGDSAVYFCASSATSGTGASGYTFGSGTRLTVV.

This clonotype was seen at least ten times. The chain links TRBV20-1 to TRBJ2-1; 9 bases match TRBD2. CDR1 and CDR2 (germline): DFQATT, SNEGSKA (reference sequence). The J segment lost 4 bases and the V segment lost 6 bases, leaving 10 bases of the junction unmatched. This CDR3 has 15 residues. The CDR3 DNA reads TGCAGTGCCCTCTCCCGGACTAGCGAGTACAATGAGCAGTTCTTC. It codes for CSALSRTSEYNEQFF.

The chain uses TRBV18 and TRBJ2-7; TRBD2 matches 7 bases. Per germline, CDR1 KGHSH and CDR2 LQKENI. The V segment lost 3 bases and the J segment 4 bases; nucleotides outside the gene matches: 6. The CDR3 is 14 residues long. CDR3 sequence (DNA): TGTGCCAGCTCACCGGGACTAACCGAATACGAGCAGTACTTC. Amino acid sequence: CASSPGLTEYEQYF.

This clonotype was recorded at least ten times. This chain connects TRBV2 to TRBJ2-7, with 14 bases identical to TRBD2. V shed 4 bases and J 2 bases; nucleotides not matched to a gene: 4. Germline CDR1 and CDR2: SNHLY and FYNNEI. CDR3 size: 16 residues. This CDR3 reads CASSVGLAGGPYEQYF. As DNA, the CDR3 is TGTGCCAGCAGTGTAGGACTAGCGGGAGGCCCCTACGAGCAGTACTTC.

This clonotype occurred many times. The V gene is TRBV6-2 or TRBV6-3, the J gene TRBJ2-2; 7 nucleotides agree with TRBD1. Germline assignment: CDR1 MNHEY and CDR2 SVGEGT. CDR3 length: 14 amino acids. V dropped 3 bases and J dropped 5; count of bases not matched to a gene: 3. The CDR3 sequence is CASSYNRGTGELFF. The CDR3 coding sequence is TGTGCCAGCAGTTATAACAGGGGAACCGGGGAGCTGTTTTTT.

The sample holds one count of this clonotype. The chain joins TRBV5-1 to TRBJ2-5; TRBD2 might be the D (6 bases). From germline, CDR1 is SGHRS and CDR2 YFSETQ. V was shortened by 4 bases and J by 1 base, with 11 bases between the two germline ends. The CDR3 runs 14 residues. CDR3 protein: CASSPGVPQETQYF. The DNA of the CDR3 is TGCGCCAGCAGCCCGGGGGTGCCCCAAGAGACCCAGTACTTC.

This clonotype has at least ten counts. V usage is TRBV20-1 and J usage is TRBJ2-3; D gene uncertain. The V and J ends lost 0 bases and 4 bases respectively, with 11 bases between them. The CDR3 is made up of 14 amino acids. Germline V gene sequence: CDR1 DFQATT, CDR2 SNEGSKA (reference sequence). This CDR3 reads CSARDFGVADTQYF. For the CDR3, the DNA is TGCAGTGCTAGAGATTTTGGGGTCGCAGATACGCAGTATTTT.

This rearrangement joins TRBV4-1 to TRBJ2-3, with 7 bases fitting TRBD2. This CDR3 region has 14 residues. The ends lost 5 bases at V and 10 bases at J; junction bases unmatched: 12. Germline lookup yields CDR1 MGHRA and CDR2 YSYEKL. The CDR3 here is CASSGGASGEAQYF. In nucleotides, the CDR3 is TGCGCCAGCAGCGGAGGGGCTAGCGGCGAGGCGCAGTATTTT.

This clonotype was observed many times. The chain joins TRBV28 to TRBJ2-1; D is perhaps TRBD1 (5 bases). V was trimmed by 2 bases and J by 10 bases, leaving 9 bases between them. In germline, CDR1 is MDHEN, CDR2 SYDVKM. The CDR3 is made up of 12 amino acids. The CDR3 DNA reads TGTGCCAGCAGTTTAGGGGCACGAGAGCAGTTCTTC. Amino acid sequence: CASSLGAREQFF.

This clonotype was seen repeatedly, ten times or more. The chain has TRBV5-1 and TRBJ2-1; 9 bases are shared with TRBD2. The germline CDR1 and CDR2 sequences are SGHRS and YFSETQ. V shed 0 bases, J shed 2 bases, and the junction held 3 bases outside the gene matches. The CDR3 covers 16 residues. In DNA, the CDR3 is TGCGCCAGCAGCTTGGAGGCTAGCGGGACCTACAATGAGCAGTTCTTC. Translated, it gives CASSLEASGTYNEQFF.

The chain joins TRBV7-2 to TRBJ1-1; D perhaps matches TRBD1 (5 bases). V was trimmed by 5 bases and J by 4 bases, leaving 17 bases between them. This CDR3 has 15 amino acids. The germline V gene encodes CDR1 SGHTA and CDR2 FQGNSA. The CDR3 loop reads CASSPKWGGGTEAFF. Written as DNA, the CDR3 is TGTGCCAGCAGCCCCAAGTGGGGGGGAGGCACTGAAGCTTTCTTT. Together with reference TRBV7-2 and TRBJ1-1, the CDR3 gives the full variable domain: GAGVSQSPSNKVTEKGKDVELRCDPISGHTALYWYRQSLGQGLEFLIYFQGNSAPDKSGLPSDRFSAERTGGSVSTLTIQRTQQEDSAVYLCASSPKWGGGTEAFFGQGTRLTVV.

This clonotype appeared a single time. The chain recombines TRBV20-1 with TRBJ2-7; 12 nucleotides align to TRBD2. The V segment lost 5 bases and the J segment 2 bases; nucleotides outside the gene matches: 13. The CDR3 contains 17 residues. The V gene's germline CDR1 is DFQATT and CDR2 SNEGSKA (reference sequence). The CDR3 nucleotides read TGCAGTGCTGCGGAAACTAGGACTAGCGGGACCACCTACGAGCAGTACTTC. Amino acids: CSAAETRTSGTTYEQYF.

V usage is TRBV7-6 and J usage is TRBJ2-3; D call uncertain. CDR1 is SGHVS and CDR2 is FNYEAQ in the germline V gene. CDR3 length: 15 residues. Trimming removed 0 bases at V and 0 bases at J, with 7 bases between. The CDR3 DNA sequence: TGTGCCAGCAGCTTAGCTAGCCGTAGCACAGATACGCAGTATTTT. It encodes CASSLASRSTDTQYF.

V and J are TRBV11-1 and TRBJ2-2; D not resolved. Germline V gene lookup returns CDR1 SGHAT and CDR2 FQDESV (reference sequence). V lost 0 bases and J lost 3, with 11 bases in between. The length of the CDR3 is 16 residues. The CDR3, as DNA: TGTGCCAGCAGCTTAGCGGTAGGGCCGGACACCGGGGAGCTGTTTTTT. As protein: CASSLAVGPDTGELFF.

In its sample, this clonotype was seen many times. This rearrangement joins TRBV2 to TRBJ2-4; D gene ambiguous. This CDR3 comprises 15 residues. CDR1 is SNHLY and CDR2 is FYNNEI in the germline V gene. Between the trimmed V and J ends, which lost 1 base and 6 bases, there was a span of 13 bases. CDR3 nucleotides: TGTGCCAGCAGTGAAGATCGGAAGGTTACAAACATTCAGTACTTC. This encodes CASSEDRKVTNIQYF.